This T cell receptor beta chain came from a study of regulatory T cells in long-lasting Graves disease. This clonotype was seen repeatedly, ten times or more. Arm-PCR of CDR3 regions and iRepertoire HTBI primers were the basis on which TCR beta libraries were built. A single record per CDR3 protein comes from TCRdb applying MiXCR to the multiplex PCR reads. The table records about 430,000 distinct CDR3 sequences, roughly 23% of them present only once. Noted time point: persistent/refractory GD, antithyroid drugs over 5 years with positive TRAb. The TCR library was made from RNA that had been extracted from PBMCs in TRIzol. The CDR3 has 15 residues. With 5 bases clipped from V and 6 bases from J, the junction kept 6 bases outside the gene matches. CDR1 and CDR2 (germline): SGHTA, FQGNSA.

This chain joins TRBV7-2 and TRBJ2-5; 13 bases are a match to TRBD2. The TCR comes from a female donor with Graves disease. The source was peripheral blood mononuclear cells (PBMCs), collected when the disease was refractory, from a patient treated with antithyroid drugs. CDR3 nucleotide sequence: TGTGCCAGCAGCGGAGGGACTAGCGGGAAGCAGACCCAGTACTTC. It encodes CASSGGTSGKQTQYF.